This TCR beta chain came from a study of OX40 agonist ivuxolimab in advanced cancers. As for the study in general: Patients with hepatocellular carcinoma, melanoma, renal cell or head and neck cancer made up the dose-escalation patients.

The germline gives CDR1 SGHAT, CDR2 FQNNGV. The CDR3 consists of 14 residues. The V and J ends lost 3 bases and 3 bases, in that order; junction bases with no gene match: 1. Profiled with immunoSEQ multiplex PCR; TCRdb holds only in-frame clones, not every one. The table lists some 70,000 clones, over 85% of them singletons. As regards this clone: Its antigen is as yet unknown.

Points from the study as a whole: At doses 0.1 to 3.0 mg/kg, CD4+ and CD8+ clones expanded.

Blood sampling was done at baseline, cycle 4 day 1, and cycle 7 day 1. The chain combines TRBV11-2 with TRBJ2-3, with TRBD2 matching over 9 bases. The source was CD4+ or CD8+ T cells sorted from blood, collected in a trial of the OX40 agonist ivuxolimab. This TCR came from an adult with an advanced solid tumor such as melanoma, head and neck, liver or kidney cancer. The CDR3 spells CASSFAGGTDTQYF. The DNA of the CDR3 is TGTGCCAGCAGCTTCGCGGGGGGGACAGATACGCAGTATTTT.